This T cell receptor (beta chain) was documented in a study of response to subunit inactivated influenza vaccine. Overall study results and limits: Few additional T cells are recruited per seasonal influenza vaccination, authors suggested.

TCRdb reprocessed the RT-PCR reads with MiXCR, giving one entry per CDR3 protein. The table shows some 600,000 distinct CDR3 sequences, with 12% to 15% occurring only once. This clonotype has more than one count but fewer than ten. The antigen is not known. The CDR3 loop spans 19 amino acids. J lost 1 base, V lost 0 bases, and 9 bases had no gene match. Germline CDR1 and CDR2: DFQATT and SNEGSKA (reference sequence). The clonotype originates from a man between 50 and 59 years old who received an inactivated influenza vaccine. This chain connects TRBV20-1 to TRBJ2-2; 12 bases are shared with TRBD2. Sample: PBMCs from blood, taken 14 days before vaccination. DNA for the CDR3: TGCAGTGCTAGAGATTTACTAGCGGGGGGTATGGGGAACACCGGGGAGCTGTTTTTT. Residues: CSARDLLAGGMGNTGELFF.